The subject of this entry is one T cell receptor beta chain. With 5 bases removed from V and 8 bases from J, the gap between germline ends came to 15 bases. CDR1 and CDR2 (germline): SGHTA, FQGNSA. CDR3 length equals 13 residues. The data belong to a study of T cells after somatic rescue of genetic block. Method: immunoSEQ multiplex PCR; TCRdb's copy keeps in-frame clones and lacks some. The table records about 110,000 clones, 90% to 95% of them present only once. V and J are TRBV7-2 and TRBJ1-2; a weak D match, TRBD1 (5 bases). Sequencing was carried out using peripheral blood mononuclear cells (PBMCs). This receptor was taken from a woman in her late teens or twenties. The CDR3 nucleotides read TGTGCCAGCAGCCCGAGGTGGGGGGACGGCTACACCTTC. Amino acid sequence: CASSPRWGDGYTF.